Included here is one TCR beta chain sequence, with context. This clone's antigen is unknown. Per-nucleotide qualities are absent, and no much larger clonotype sits a single base away. These data originate in a study of Ad26.COV2.S vaccination and SARS-CoV-2 variants (dated by TCRdb to the early 2020s). About the study as a whole: Donors in the vaccine arm were drawn from COV1001, a phase I-IIa trial of Ad26.COV2.S in healthy adults that was multicentre, randomized, double-blind and placebo-controlled. Throughout the experiments and outcome assessment, investigators stayed blinded to trial group allocation. TCRbeta repertoire sequencing served as the tool for gauging how specific and how broad the SARS-CoV-2-reactive T cell receptors were following Ad26.COV2.S vaccination. A total of 32 samples were included in the TCR-sequenced set, comprising around 19 Ad26.COV2.S vaccine recipients, 5 placebo recipients and 8 SARS-CoV-2 convalescent individuals. Trial participants were randomized into five groups of five, in which low-dose or high-dose Ad26.COV2.S was given once or twice, or placebo was given on both occasions. Ad26.COV2.S was given intramuscularly at 5x10^10 or 1x10^11 viral particles, as a single shot or as two shots 56 days apart.

TCRbeta CDR3 regions were sequenced with the immunoSEQ Assay. After extraction, genomic DNA underwent amplification by bias-controlled multiplex PCR, followed by high-throughput sequencing. Concerning the study's data processing: To quantify the absolute abundance of every unique TCRbeta CDR3 region, sequences were collapsed and filtered. T cell fraction was estimated by normalizing TCRbeta template counts to usable DNA, with usable DNA measured through amplification of reference genes found in all nucleated cells. Repertoire TCRs were annotated as SARS-CoV-2-specific when V gene, CDR3 amino acid sequence and J gene were exactly matched to a known reactive TCR set. MIRA supplied the reference SARS-CoV-2 TCR set, which was filtered for enrichment in COVID-19-positive ImmuneCODE repertoires so that public or cross-reactive TCRs were removed. Based on the MIRA antigens, annotated TCRs were further analysed at the level of specific ORF or position within ORF. Breadth was defined as the number of annotated unique rearrangements divided by the total number of unique productive rearrangements, and depth was defined as the summed frequency of the annotated unique rearrangements. Two-sided Wilcoxon rank-sum tests were applied when comparing TCR breadth between groups. As stored in TCRdb, this immuneACCESS dataset retains in-frame rearrangements with V and J assigned. A fraction of the clones does not appear; measured against another copy, unresolved V genes explain less than half of the discrepancy, and the remainder lacks a known reason. The V and J calls and the clone size are those of that table, but D and trimming were determined from the DNA. Recorded for this sample are 400,000 to 500,000 clones; over 75% of them occurred a single time. The ten largest make up approximately 4% of the sample.

The CDR3 holds 16 amino acids from the cysteine to the phenylalanine. Kept here is only the CDR3 DNA, which spans 48 bases and is read in frame from base 1. Unmatched junction bases come to 7, with V trimmed by 0 bases and J by 4 bases. CDR1 and CDR2 (MNHNY, SVGAGI) derive from the germline V gene (reference sequence). The meaning of the sample's treatment or condition label: some 20 received Ad26.COV2.S at low or high dose, single or two shots; about 5 received placebo; per-sample allocation not given. Repertoires of vaccine and placebo recipients were sequenced from samples collected on day 63 after the first injection. In Cohort 1b, about two dozen adults aged 18-55 years were enrolled at a single site in Boston, USA, between 29 July and 7 August 2020. Ad26.COV2.S was a replication-incompetent adenovirus type 26 vector that expressed a prefusion-stabilized SARS-CoV-2 spike protein derived from the original Wuhan strain.

Overall study results and their limits: Vaccine and placebo recipients had similar non-spike TCR breadth, a finding consistent with the vaccine containing only spike. Ad26.COV2.S recipients had higher spike-specific TCR breadth than placebo recipients (P = 0.0014). The authors noted that the TCR breadth and depth analyses may have underestimated total T cell responses. After vaccination, spike-specific CD8+ and CD4+ T cell responses were reported to show substantial breadth. Comparing responses between vaccine doses or regimens was not something the study was powered to do.

The chain is made from TRBV6-6 and TRBJ2-7; TRBD1 matches 9 bases in the middle. The input for sequencing was peripheral blood, taken in a trial of Ad26.COV2.S vaccine versus placebo. The sequence was obtained from a person aged 18-60 years who received the Ad26.COV2.S COVID-19 vaccine or a placebo. The bases are TGTGCCAGCAGTTACTCGAACAGGGGGCTCCGGTACGAGCAGTACTTC. This translates into CASSYSNRGLRYEQYF.